The clone carrying this T cell receptor beta chain was observed a handful of times. Antigen specificity is unknown. The 5'RACE template-switching step produced TCR cDNA and added a universal primer site and UMIs. TCRdb re-analysed the 5' RACE reads in MiXCR, keeping a single row per CDR3 protein. Here the sample spans roughly 500,000 distinct CDR3 sequences, 19% being singletons. These data originate in a study of T cells after yellow fever vaccination. Study context: Fractions with few cells were prepared using SMART-Seq v4 Ultra Low Input.

Study results and limitations: Any FACS-sorted repertoire could hold abundant clonotypes that contaminate it from the bulk population.

CDR3 length equals 13 residues. With 4 bases clipped from V and 7 bases from J, the junction kept 5 bases outside the gene matches. Germline CDR1 reads SQVTM; CDR2 reads ANQGSEA. V gene TRBV29-1 combines with J gene TRBJ2-2, with 8 bases aligning to TRBD1. The TCR was taken from a young man who received the YFV17D yellow fever vaccine. Sequencing was performed on PBMCs, taken 15 days after the yellow fever booster vaccination. The CDR3 DNA reads TGCAGCGTTGCGACAGGGGTTGGCGGGGAGCTGTTTTTT. Its translation: CSVATGVGGELFF.